These 23 T cell receptor beta chains were all obtained from the same sample, sequenced in a study of Ad26.COV2.S vaccination and SARS-CoV-2 variants. Using immunoSEQ multiplex PCR, the repertoire was profiled, and TCRdb retains in-frame clones only, with some absent. The profile shows 300,000 to 450,000 clones, just over 90% of them singletons. The source was peripheral blood, collected after recovery from COVID-19. These receptors came from a human donor who had recovered from COVID-19.

V and J are TRBV7-9 and TRBJ1-4; 8 bases are shared with TRBD1. This CDR3 region has 16 residues. Germline V gene data show CDR1 as SEHNR and CDR2 as FQNEAQ (reference sequence). With V trimmed by 5 bases and J by 7 bases, 12 bases remained unmatched. CDR3 amino acids: CASSPSGDRRGEKLFF. The DNA of the CDR3 is TGTGCCAGCAGCCCCAGTGGGGACAGGCGGGGTGAAAAACTGTTTTTT. The variable domain in full, completed from reference TRBV7-9 and TRBJ1-4, reads DTGVSQNPRHKITKRGQNVTFRCDPISEHNRLYWYRQTLGQGPEFLTYFQNEAQLEKSRLLSDRFSAERPKGSFSTLEIQRTEQGDSAMYLCASSPSGDRRGEKLFFGSGTQLSVL.

The chain recombines TRBV3-1 (or the pseudogene TRBV3-2) with TRBJ2-7; a weak D match, TRBD1 (5 bases). The length of the CDR3 is 12 residues. CDR1 is LGHDT and CDR2 is YNNKEL in the germline V gene (reference sequence). V lost 3 bases and J 12 bases, leaving 15 bases between the germline ends. CDR3 sequence (DNA): TGTGCCAGCAGCCAGTTTCGACAGATTCTGTACTTC. It encodes CASSQFRQILYF.

The chain uses TRBV7-9 and TRBJ1-2, with 7 bases that match TRBD1. The germline CDR1 and CDR2 sequences are SEHNR and FQNEAQ (reference sequence). The CDR3 contains 15 residues. V shed 3 bases and J 4 bases; nucleotides not matched to a gene: 8. CDR3 sequence: CASSFHRGTGYGYTF. The CDR3, as DNA: TGTGCCAGCAGCTTCCACAGGGGAACGGGCTATGGCTACACCTTC.

The rearrangement joins TRBV19 to TRBJ1-6, with unresolved D. CDR1 and CDR2 (germline): LNHDA, SQIVND (reference sequence). The CDR3 spans 15 residues. Trimming stripped 4 bases from V and 0 bases from J, with 7 bases between. In DNA form, the CDR3 reads TGTGCCAGTAGTACTTATAGCTCCTATAATTCACCCCTCCACTTT. It encodes CASSTYSSYNSPLHF.

This sequence joins TRBV9 and TRBJ1-5; D is ambiguous. This CDR3 has 14 residues. The V end lost 2 bases, the J end lost 1 base, and 7 bases lay between the germline ends. Germline-derived CDR1 and CDR2 are SGDLS and YYNGEE. Here the CDR3 reads CASSVAGSNQPQHF. The CDR3 DNA reads as TGTGCCAGCAGCGTGGCGGGAAGCAATCAGCCCCAGCATTTT.

The chain has TRBV3-1 (or the pseudogene TRBV3-2) and TRBJ1-5; D remains unclear. Germline V gene lookup returns CDR1 LGHDT and CDR2 YNNKEL (reference sequence). CDR3 length equals 15 residues. With 0 bases removed from V and 3 bases from J, the gap between germline ends came to 9 bases. This CDR3 is CASSQDPSLNQPQHF. The CDR3 DNA reads TGTGCCAGCAGCCAAGATCCTTCTCTCAATCAGCCCCAGCATTTT.

The chain links TRBV5-1 to TRBJ1-6; D possibly corresponds to TRBD1 (5 bases). V lost 0 bases to trimming and J lost 4 bases, with 11 bases between them. CDR1 is SGHRS, CDR2 YFSETQ, per germline. CDR3 size: 16 residues. Here the CDR3 reads CASSLDLGTYNSPLHF. The CDR3 coding sequence is TGCGCCAGCAGCTTGGACCTCGGGACGTATAATTCACCCCTCCACTTT.

The chain recombines TRBV7-2 with TRBJ2-2; D uncertain. The CDR3 totals 16 residues. Germline lookup yields CDR1 SGHTA and CDR2 FQGNSA. V dropped 2 bases and J dropped 6 bases, with 16 bases sitting between them. As DNA, the CDR3 is TGTGCCAGCAGCTTATTCCCCAGGAGCGACGCCGGGGAGCTGTTTTTT. Its protein is CASSLFPRSDAGELFF.

This clone was found once. Other DNA sequences of this sample code for an identical CDR3. The V call is TRBV11-2, the J call TRBJ2-7; D remains ambiguous. Germline values: CDR1 SGHAT, CDR2 FQNNGV. CDR3 size: 12 residues. Trimming took off 0 bases at V and 4 bases at J, with 4 bases between the two ends. The CDR3 loop is CASSLDRYEQYF. CDR3 DNA: TGTGCCAGCAGCTTAGACCGATACGAGCAGTACTTC. Complete variable domain (other parts from reference TRBV11-2 and TRBJ2-7): EAGVAQSPRYKIIEKRQSVAFWCNPISGHATLYWYQQILGQGPKLLIQFQNNGVVDDSQLPKDRFSAERLKGVDSTLKIQPAKLEDSAVYLCASSLDRYEQYFGPGTRLTVT.

The chain carries TRBV7-9 and TRBJ1-2; D is uncertain. V lost 3 bases and J lost 3, with 8 bases in between. The CDR3 is made up of 13 amino acids. The germline gives CDR1 SEHNR, CDR2 FQNEAQ (reference sequence). The CDR3 is CASSFGPDYGYTF. In DNA, the CDR3 is TGTGCCAGCAGCTTTGGGCCAGACTATGGCTACACCTTC.

This rearrangement joins TRBV6-5 to TRBJ1-1; tentatively, D is TRBD1 (6 bases). This CDR3 has 14 amino acids. Per germline, CDR1 MNHEY and CDR2 SVGAGI. Trimming took off 6 bases at V and 8 bases at J, with 19 bases between the two ends. The CDR3 region is CASSVRGGSLEAFF. CDR3 in DNA: TGTGCCAGCAGCGTGCGGGGGGGCTCTTTGGAAGCTTTCTTT.

The gene calls are TRBV6-5 and TRBJ2-7; 9 bases align to TRBD1. The CDR3 length is 15 residues. V lost 6 bases and J lost 0; bases outside the gene matches: 6. The V gene's germline CDR1 is MNHEY and CDR2 SVGAGI. The CDR3 DNA reads TGTGCCAGCAGAGCGGGACAGGGCGGCTCCTACGAGCAGTACTTC. As protein: CASRAGQGGSYEQYF.

This chain uses TRBV6-5 with TRBJ1-4; TRBD1 matches 8 bases. The germline CDR1 and CDR2 sequences are MNHEY and SVGAGI. CDR3 length: 14 amino acids. V gave up 5 bases and J gave up 8 bases; unmatched junction bases: 7. CDR3 DNA sequence: TGTGCCAGCAGTCTCGGACAGGGCAGAGAAAAACTGTTTTTT. Amino acid sequence: CASSLGQGREKLFF.

V and J are TRBV13 and TRBJ1-5, with D perhaps TRBD1 (6 bases). This CDR3 has 16 residues. Trimming pared 5 bases from V and 1 base from J, leaving 15 bases between. Germline V gene lookup returns CDR1 PRHDT and CDR2 FYEKMQ (reference sequence). The CDR3 DNA sequence: TGTGCCAGCAGCCTTGGACAGACTGGAAGCAATCAGCCCCAGCATTTT. Translating it yields CASSLGQTGSNQPQHF.

The V gene is TRBV9, the J gene TRBJ1-1, with TRBD1 identical over 12 bases. The ends lost 3 bases at V and 4 bases at J; junction bases unmatched: 1. The CDR3 runs 14 residues. Looked up from germline, CDR1 is SGDLS and CDR2 is YYNGEE. As DNA, the CDR3 is TGTGCCAGCAGCGCGGGACAGGGGGCCACTGAAGCTTTCTTT. Its translation is CASSAGQGATEAFF. The full variable domain, completed using reference TRBV9 and TRBJ1-1, is DSGVTQTPKHLITATGQRVTLRCSPRSGDLSVYWYQQSLDQGLQFLIQYYNGEERAKGNILERFSAQQFPDLHSELNLSSLELGDSALYFCASSAGQGATEAFFGQGTRLTVV.

This clone was counted only a few times. V usage is TRBV5-6 and J usage is TRBJ1-1; D is uncertain. Trimming shortened V by 4 bases and J by 1 base, and 8 bases separated the two germline ends. This CDR3 spans 13 amino acids. CDR1 is SGHDT and CDR2 is YYEEEE in the germline V gene. The CDR3: CASSPTGNTEAFF. The CDR3 DNA follows: TGTGCCAGCAGCCCAACGGGGAACACTGAAGCTTTCTTT.

This chain uses TRBV6-6 with TRBJ2-3, with 7 bases that match TRBD1. Germline CDR1 MNHNY, CDR2 SVGAGI (reference sequence). The CDR3 is made up of 14 amino acids. V was pared by 2 bases and J by 4 bases, with 3 bases of the junction left unmatched. The chain's CDR3 is CASSYRQGADTQYF. The CDR3 DNA reads TGTGCCAGCAGTTACAGGCAGGGGGCAGATACGCAGTATTTT.

The chain uses TRBV19 and TRBJ1-3; 7 bases are shared with TRBD1. Trimming cost V 5 bases and J 0 bases; bases outside gene matches: 4. CDR3 length: 15 amino acids. Germline CDR1 reads LNHDA; CDR2 reads SQIVND (reference sequence). CDR3 nucleotides: TGTGCCAGTAGTCTTGACAGGGACTCTGGAAACACCATATATTTT. This encodes CASSLDRDSGNTIYF.

The sample holds a few counts of this clone. The chain links TRBV10-1 to TRBJ2-2, with a tentative D call TRBD1 (5 bases). This CDR3 is built from 13 residues. Germline V lookup: CDR1 WNHNN, CDR2 SYGVQD (reference sequence). V lost 7 bases and J 3 bases, leaving 9 bases between the germline ends. CDR3 loop: CASTTGYTGELFF. The CDR3 DNA reads TGCGCCAGCACCACAGGCTACACCGGGGAGCTGTTTTTT.

A single count supports this clone. V usage is TRBV6-2 or TRBV6-3 and J usage is TRBJ2-3; weak D call: TRBD2 (6 bases). The germline V gene encodes CDR1 MNHEY and CDR2 SVGEGT. Trimming shortened V by 6 bases and J by 10 bases, and 14 bases separated the two germline ends. CDR3 size: 12 residues. CDR3 sequence: CASSGGTVAQYF. CDR3 nucleotides: TGTGCCAGCAGCGGGGGAACCGTGGCGCAGTATTTT.

The gene calls are TRBV27 and TRBJ1-6, with no clear D. The CDR3 extends over 14 amino acids. CDR1 and CDR2 (germline): MNHEY, SMNVEV (reference sequence). The V gene lost 2 bases and the J gene lost 10 bases, with 12 bases spanning the gap. CDR3 in DNA: TGTGCCAGCAGTTTAGAGGATCGTGGATCACCCCTCCACTTT. Translated, it gives CASSLEDRGSPLHF.

The CDR3 coding sequence is TGTGCCAGCAGTCTCAAGACCGGGACAGGTCATAGCAATCAGCCCCAGCATTTT. Its translation is CASSLKTGTGHSNQPQHF. The V gene is TRBV27, the J gene TRBJ1-5; 8 nucleotides align to TRBD1. The CDR3 contains 18 residues. CDR1 and CDR2 (germline): MNHEY, SMNVEV (reference sequence). V lost 5 bases to trimming and J lost 0 bases; unmatched junction nucleotides: 12.

This chain's CDR3 is CASSQRNEGRGNEQYF. The DNA for the CDR3 is TGTGCCAGCAGCCAAAGAAACGAGGGCAGGGGCAACGAGCAGTACTTC. V and J are TRBV3-1 (or the pseudogene TRBV3-2) and TRBJ2-7, with TRBD1 as a possible D gene (6 bases). The V end lost 2 bases, the J end lost 5 bases, and 19 bases lay between the germline ends. This CDR3 is built from 16 residues. CDR1 and CDR2 from the germline V gene are LGHDT and YNNKEL (reference sequence).